A selection of T cell receptor beta chains follows, all from one sample in a study of cytomegalovirus exposure and HLA in healthy donors. The method was immunoSEQ multiplex PCR; TCRdb's version includes in-frame clones alone and lacks a portion of them. The listing contains 200,000 or so clones. Sequencing used PBMCs. The receptors were sampled from a boy aged 5-17 years in good health and CMV-seronegative. The CDR3 runs from the conserved cysteine through the conserved F or W. Each record gives: CDR3 length, D gene, J gene, V gene, CDR3 protein, CDR3 DNA. D genes are given only for firm matches.

length: 20
D: TRBD2
J: TRBJ2-2
V: TRBV9
CDR3: CASSLRGVAGGHANTGELFF
DNA: TGTGCCAGCAGCCTCAGGGGGGTAGCGGGGGGACACGCGAACACCGGGGAGCTGTTTTTT

length: 13
D: -
J: TRBJ1-1
V: TRBV7-2
CDR3: CASNWESDTEAFF
DNA: TGTGCCAGCAACTGGGAGTCGGACACTGAAGCTTTCTTT

length: 14
D: TRBD1
J: TRBJ1-1
V: TRBV5-4
CDR3: CASMAGGLWTEAFF
DNA: TGTGCCAGCATGGCAGGGGGCCTATGGACTGAAGCTTTCTTT

length: 15
D: TRBD1
J: TRBJ1-1
V: TRBV5-4
CDR3: CASSLLGQGSTEAFF
DNA: TGTGCCAGCAGCTTGCTTGGACAGGGTTCCACTGAAGCTTTCTTT

length: 14
D: -
J: TRBJ1-1
V: TRBV6-5
CDR3: CASRMEGRNTEAFF
DNA: TGTGCCAGCAGGATGGAGGGTCGGAACACTGAAGCTTTCTTT

length: 15
D: -
J: TRBJ1-3
V: TRBV6-5
CDR3: CASSSDTSSGNTIYF
DNA: TGTGCCAGCAGTTCGGACACGAGCTCTGGAAACACCATATATTTT

length: 16
D: -
J: TRBJ1-4
V: TRBV28
CDR3: CASSLVRGGLVEKLFF
DNA: TGTGCCAGCAGTTTGGTGCGGGGGGGGCTGGTTGAAAAACTGTTTTTT

length: 12
D: TRBD1
J: TRBJ2-1
V: TRBV28
CDR3: CASSLDRGQEFF
DNA: TGTGCCAGCAGCCTTGACAGGGGGCAAGAGTTCTTC

length: 17
D: TRBD2
J: TRBJ2-5
V: TRBV7-9
CDR3: CASSRGGSGGVQETQYF
DNA: TGTGCCAGCAGCAGAGGTGGTAGCGGGGGAGTCCAAGAGACCCAGTACTTC

length: 16
D: TRBD2
J: TRBJ2-3
V: TRBV7-3
CDR3: CASSFVVAGGTDTQYF
DNA: TGTGCCAGCAGCTTCGTAGTAGCGGGGGGCACAGATACGCAGTATTTT

length: 13
D: -
J: TRBJ2-7
V: TRBV7-9
CDR3: CASSLGTVSEQYF
DNA: TGTGCCAGCAGCTTAGGGACAGTGTCCGAGCAGTACTTC

length: 13
D: -
J: TRBJ2-5
V: TRBV29-1
CDR3: CSVEARSQETQYF
DNA: TGCAGCGTTGAAGCTAGAAGCCAAGAGACCCAGTACTTC

length: 11
D: -
J: TRBJ1-1
V: TRBV7-9
CDR3: CASSWGDKAFF
DNA: TGTGCCAGCAGCTGGGGGGATAAAGCTTTCTTT

length: 15
D: TRBD1
J: TRBJ1-6
V: TRBV5-4
CDR3: CASRADRVINSPLHF
DNA: TGTGCCAGCAGAGCCGACAGGGTAATTAATTCACCCCTCCACTTT

length: 13
D: TRBD1
J: TRBJ2-7
V: TRBV11-2
CDR3: CASSLGQTYEQYF
DNA: TGTGCCAGCAGCCTGGGACAGACCTACGAGCAGTACTTC

length: 13
D: -
J: TRBJ2-2
V: TRBV9
CDR3: CASSVGLAGELFF
DNA: TGTGCCAGCAGCGTGGGCCTCGCCGGGGAGCTGTTTTTT

length: 14
D: -
J: TRBJ1-2
V: TRBV4-3
CDR3: CASSQDVGGSGYTF
DNA: TGCGCCAGCAGCCAAGATGTGGGGGGAAGTGGCTACACCTTC

length: 16
D: TRBD1
J: TRBJ2-5
V: TRBV7-9
CDR3: CASSLGGTGPPETQYF
DNA: TGTGCCAGCAGCTTAGGGGGGACAGGGCCCCCGGAGACCCAGTACTTC

length: 14
D: -
J: TRBJ1-1
V: TRBV18
CDR3: CASSPTTANTEAFF
DNA: TGTGCCAGCTCCCCGACTACGGCGAACACTGAAGCTTTCTTT

length: 15
D: -
J: TRBJ2-3
V: TRBV25-1
CDR3: CASSDNQKSTDTQYF
DNA: TGTGCCAGCAGTGACAACCAGAAGTCCACAGATACGCAGTATTTT

length: 16
D: TRBD2
J: TRBJ2-1
V: TRBV7-2
CDR3: CASSMGLAGGEGEQFF
DNA: TGTGCCAGCAGCATGGGACTAGCGGGGGGAGAGGGTGAGCAGTTCTTC

length: 14
D: -
J: TRBJ2-7
V: TRBV2
CDR3: CASRGAATFYEQYF
DNA: TGTGCCAGCAGGGGGGCAGCGACCTTCTACGAGCAGTACTTC

length: 15
D: TRBD1
J: TRBJ1-1
V: TRBV6-6
CDR3: CASSYLGQMNTEAFF
DNA: TGTGCCAGCAGTTACCTGGGACAGATGAACACTGAAGCTTTCTTT

length: 16
D: TRBD1
J: TRBJ2-3
V: TRBV19
CDR3: CASLKSRDRGPDTQYF
DNA: TGTGCCAGTCTAAAATCCCGGGACAGGGGGCCTGATACGCAGTATTTT

length: 11
D: TRBD1
J: TRBJ1-2
V: TRBV29-1
CDR3: CSVNRGYGYTF
DNA: TGCAGCGTGAACAGGGGCTATGGCTACACCTTC

length: 16
D: TRBD1
J: TRBJ2-3
V: TRBV27
CDR3: CASSWGGQGSTDTQYF
DNA: TGTGCCAGCAGTTGGGGAGGACAGGGTAGCACAGATACGCAGTATTTT

length: 14
D: TRBD1
J: TRBJ2-7
V: TRBV27
CDR3: CASSLDRVNGEQYF
DNA: TGTGCCAGCAGTTTAGACAGGGTTAACGGCGAGCAGTACTTC

length: 12
D: -
J: TRBJ2-1
V: TRBV18
CDR3: CASSPTGDEQFF
DNA: TGTGCCAGCTCACCAACCGGGGATGAGCAGTTCTTC

length: 13
D: TRBD1
J: TRBJ2-5
V: TRBV30
CDR3: CAWRGTGKETQYF
DNA: TGTGCCTGGAGGGGGACAGGGAAGGAGACCCAGTACTTC

length: 17
D: -
J: TRBJ1-2
V: TRBV5-5
CDR3: CASSLGGNRDYNYGYTF
DNA: TGTGCCAGCAGCTTGGGGGGGAACAGGGATTACAACTATGGCTACACCTTC

length: 14
D: -
J: TRBJ2-5
V: TRBV7-9
CDR3: CASSLAGVQETQYF
DNA: TGTGCCAGCAGCTTAGCAGGGGTGCAGGAGACCCAGTACTTC

length: 14
D: TRBD2
J: TRBJ2-7
V: TRBV5-6
CDR3: CASSLVSSGYEQYF
DNA: TGTGCCAGCAGCTTGGTCTCTAGCGGGTACGAGCAGTACTTC

length: 16
D: -
J: TRBJ2-1
V: TRBV6-6
CDR3: CASSYRGTSSYNEQFF
DNA: TGTGCCAGCAGTTACCGCGGGACCAGCTCCTACAATGAGCAGTTCTTC

length: 12
D: -
J: TRBJ1-1
V: TRBV28
CDR3: CASSLSSGEAFF
DNA: TGTGCCAGCAGTTTATCTTCAGGTGAAGCTTTCTTT

length: 18
D: TRBD1
J: TRBJ1-4
V: TRBV5-6
CDR3: CASSSMGDRGLTNEKLFF
DNA: TGTGCCAGCAGCTCTATGGGGGACAGGGGGCTTACTAATGAAAAACTGTTTTTT

length: 13
D: -
J: TRBJ2-7
V: TRBV7-2
CDR3: CASSPRPRREQYF
DNA: TGTGCCAGCAGCCCGCGTCCCCGGAGGGAGCAGTACTTC

length: 15
D: -
J: TRBJ2-2
V: TRBV7-9
CDR3: CASSTLDSNTGELFF
DNA: TGTGCCAGCAGCACCCTGGACAGTAACACCGGGGAGCTGTTTTTT

length: 14
D: TRBD1
J: TRBJ2-1
V: TRBV2
CDR3: CASSERQGGNEQFF
DNA: TGTGCCAGCAGTGAGAGACAGGGGGGGAATGAGCAGTTCTTC

length: 14
D: TRBD1
J: TRBJ1-5
V: TRBV30
CDR3: CAWDFGQGHQPQHF
DNA: TGTGCCTGGGACTTCGGACAGGGGCATCAGCCCCAGCATTTT

length: 20
D: TRBD1
J: TRBJ2-5
V: TRBV4-2
CDR3: CASSQDHRTSPDRGQETQYF
DNA: TGTGCCAGCAGCCAAGACCACCGGACATCACCCGACAGGGGGCAAGAGACCCAGTACTTC

length: 20
D: -
J: TRBJ2-3
V: TRBV4-3
CDR3: CASSQDYRTHAGAITDTQYF
DNA: TGCGCCAGCAGCCAAGACTATAGGACGCACGCGGGGGCCATCACAGATACGCAGTATTTT

length: 16
D: TRBD2
J: TRBJ2-1
V: TRBV6-1
CDR3: CASSERRGSSYNEQFF
DNA: TGTGCCAGCAGTGAACGGCGGGGGAGCTCCTACAATGAGCAGTTCTTC